Below, 11 T cell receptor beta chains from the same sample are listed, as sequenced in a study of blood T cells in healthy people across ages. A sample-barcoded 5' primer and a J-beta primer mix were used in a second PCR of roughly 7 to 12 cycles. TCRdb reanalysed the 5' RACE reads using MiXCR and keeps one entry per CDR3 protein. The data show fewer than 2,000,000 distinct CDR3 sequences, roughly two fifths seen once. The sample taken for sequencing was blood. The receptors stem from a human donor in good health.

Comment on this clonotype: This could be a read error, since a much larger clone is one nucleotide away. The chain carries TRBV20-1 and TRBJ1-2; weak D call: TRBD1 (5 bases). Germline V gene sequence: CDR1 DFQATT, CDR2 SNEGSKA (reference sequence). The CDR3 contains 14 residues. V shed 1 base and J shed 4 bases, with 13 bases lying between them. The CDR3 here is CSARAGAASYGYTF. CDR3 coding DNA: TGCAGTGCTAGAGCTGGGGCAGCTAGCTATGGCTACACCTTC.

The V gene is TRBV7-6, the J gene TRBJ2-3, with TRBD1 matching over 8 bases. The germline CDR1 and CDR2 sequences are SGHVS and FNYEAQ. The CDR3 extends over 15 amino acids. V shed 5 bases and J 3 bases; nucleotides not matched to a gene: 7. The CDR3 is CASSILGQGTDTQYF. The CDR3 DNA sequence: TGTGCCAGCAGCATCCTCGGACAGGGAACAGATACGCAGTATTTT.

This clonotype was counted only a few times. The chain couples TRBV29-1 to TRBJ2-1; either TRBD1 or TRBD2 may supply D (6 bases each). The V gene lost 3 bases and the J gene lost 0 bases, with 15 bases spanning the gap. Germline V gene sequence: CDR1 SQVTM, CDR2 ANQGSEA. This CDR3 region has 16 residues. The CDR3 loop reads CSVEGGSPRSYNEQFF. DNA for the CDR3: TGCAGCGTTGAGGGGGGCAGCCCGCGCTCCTACAATGAGCAGTTCTTC.

This chain uses TRBV29-1 with TRBJ2-1; perhaps TRBD2 as D (6 bases). Germline V CDR1 and CDR2: SQVTM, ANQGSEA. V gave up 1 base and J gave up 10 bases, with 20 bases separating them. CDR3 length: 15 residues. CDR3 in amino acids: CSVEGGWDLTPEQFF. The CDR3 region has the DNA TGCAGCGTTGAAGGGGGGTGGGACTTAACCCCAGAGCAGTTCTTC.

V and J are TRBV6-6 and TRBJ1-5, with 10 bases matching TRBD1. Germline values: CDR1 MNHNY, CDR2 SVGAGI (reference sequence). The CDR3 has 17 amino acids. V lost 2 bases to trimming and J lost 3 bases; unmatched junction nucleotides: 7. CDR3 sequence: CASSYTQDRGTNQPQHF. CDR3 nucleotide sequence: TGTGCCAGCAGTTACACTCAGGACAGGGGGACCAATCAGCCCCAGCATTTT.

The chain combines TRBV7-2 with TRBJ1-3; 7 positions agree with TRBD1. The junction had 7 bases not matched to a gene; V was cut back by 5 bases and J by 3 bases. This CDR3 is 15 amino acids long. Germline V CDR1 and CDR2: SGHTA, FQGNSA. DNA for the CDR3: TGTGCCAGCAGCCTAGGACAGGCCTTTGGAAACACCATATATTTT. Translation: CASSLGQAFGNTIYF.

J is TRBJ1-1 and V is TRBV5-1, with unresolved D. This CDR3 comprises 12 residues. V was trimmed by 0 bases and J by 11 bases, leaving 11 bases between them. CDR1 is SGHRS and CDR2 is YFSETQ in the germline V gene. CDR3 DNA: TGCGCCAGCAGCTTGGTGAATGGTGAGGCTTTCTTT. Translating it yields CASSLVNGEAFF.

This clonotype has a handful of counts. V usage is TRBV7-9 and J usage is TRBJ1-3; no clear D gene. V lost 5 bases, J lost 8 bases, and 7 bases lay in between. There are 11 residues in the CDR3. The V gene's germline CDR1 is SEHNR and CDR2 FQNEAQ (reference sequence). The DNA for the CDR3 is TGTGCCAGCAGCCCAGTGGACACCATATATTTT. Protein product: CASSPVDTIYF.

Concerning this clonotype: One end of the junction fails to match germline, which may point to a read error. The chain employs TRBV6-1 and TRBJ1-2; D is undetermined. Germline-derived CDR1 and CDR2 are MNHNS and SASEGT. The CDR3 spans 16 residues. Here the CDR3 reads CASSEVVFNTGYGYTF. In DNA form, the CDR3 reads TGCGCCAGCAGTGAAGTTGTGTTTAATACGGGCTATGGCTACACCTTC.

This clonotype occurred a few times. This sequence joins TRBV12-3 or TRBV12-4 and TRBJ2-7; D uncertain. Trimming took 6 bases from V and 1 from J, leaving 10 bases between them. The CDR3 contains 13 residues. In DNA form, the CDR3 reads TGTGCCAGCAGGCCCACACAGTCCTACGAGCAGTACTTC. This encodes CASRPTQSYEQYF.

This chain connects TRBV7-9 to TRBJ2-1, with D perhaps TRBD2 (7 bases). The CDR3 has 14 amino acids. Deletions cut 6 bases from V and 6 bases from J, with 15 bases between. Germline V gene sequence: CDR1 SEHNR, CDR2 FQNEAQ (reference sequence). The CDR3 nucleotides are TGTGCCAGCAGGGATCTAGGGGGGGGCAATGAGCAGTTCTTC. Translating gives CASRDLGGGNEQFF.